The source of this T cell receptor beta chain is a study of OX40 agonist ivuxolimab in advanced cancers. At the level of the study: Patients received ivuxolimab, an agonistic anti-OX40 (CD134) antibody. Under the entry rules, prior anti-PD-1, anti-PD-L1 or anti-CTLA-4 therapy was allowed, and 40% had some.

Study-wide results and limits: CD8+ T cells averaged more expanded clones than CD4+.

This clone occurred a few times. Its specificity is unknown. Trimming left V 2 bases short and J 4 bases short, with 8 bases between. This CDR3 contains 12 residues. CDR1 and CDR2 from the germline V gene are GTSNPN and SVGIG (reference sequence). Repertoires were generated with immunoSEQ multiplex PCR, while TCRdb's copy carries only in-frame clones and drops some. The sample holds 95,000 to 100,000 clones, 70% to 85% seen once. The clonotype was recovered from an adult with an advanced solid tumor such as melanoma, head and neck, liver or kidney cancer. Sample: CD4+ or CD8+ T cells sorted from blood, taken in a trial of the OX40 agonist ivuxolimab. The V gene is TRBV30, the J gene TRBJ1-2; D remains unclear. For the CDR3, the DNA is TGTGCCTGGAGTAGAGATGGCTATGGCTACACCTTC. Protein product: CAWSRDGYGYTF. Combining the CDR3 with reference TRBV30 and TRBJ1-2 gives the whole variable domain SQTIHQWPATLVQPVGSPLSLECTVEGTSNPNLYWYRQAAGRGLQLLFYSVGIGQISSEVPQNLSASRPQDRQFILSSKKLLLSDSGFYLCAWSRDGYGYTFGSGTRLTVV.